The rows below give T cell receptor beta chains drawn from one sample of a study of blood T cell repertoires in COVID-19. Libraries were prepared by immunoSEQ multiplex PCR; TCRdb keeps only in-frame clonotypes and omits some of them. The sample has 350,000 or so clones; about four fifths are singletons. Sequencing was performed on peripheral blood. These receptor sequences come from a man aged 30 to 39 with active or convalescent COVID-19. Both conserved end residues are part of each CDR3. A D gene is named only where the DNA matches it firmly. The size field is filled for only some rows; it gives once, few, many or a size class.

>TRBV7-9|-|TRBJ2-5|TRBD2
CASSLAKLADQETQYF
TGTGCCAGCAGCTTAGCGAAACTAGCGGACCAAGAGACCCAGTACTTC
>TRBV28|-|TRBJ2-5|TRBD2
CASSSSGAETQYF
TGTGCCAGCAGTTCTAGCGGTGCGGAGACCCAGTACTTC
>TRBV19|-|TRBJ1-5|-
CASSIGQPQHF
TGTGCCAGTAGTATCGGTCAGCCCCAGCATTTT
>TRBV10-3|once|TRBJ1-1|-
CAISPGAGAFF
TGTGCCATCAGTCCAGGGGCCGGGGCTTTCTTT
>TRBV7-9|-|TRBJ2-7|TRBD2
CASSHPGGMNYEQYF
TGTGCCAGCAGCCACCCGGGAGGGATGAACTACGAGCAGTACTTC
>TRBV7-9|-|TRBJ1-6|-
CASSGRGGGPLHF
TGTGCCAGCAGCGGTCGGGGGGGTGGACCCCTCCACTTT
>TRBV11-3|-|TRBJ2-7|-
CASSPRDSSFYEQYF
TGTGCCAGCAGCCCCCGGGACTCCTCCTTCTACGAGCAGTACTTC
>TRBV2|-|TRBJ1-1|-
CASSPRTANTEAFF
TGTGCCAGCAGTCCGAGGACAGCGAACACTGAAGCTTTCTTT
>TRBV10-2|-|TRBJ2-7|TRBD2
CASTPLAASYEQYF
TGCGCCAGCACCCCCCTAGCGGCATCCTACGAGCAGTACTTC
>TRBV5-6|-|TRBJ1-1|-
CASRVRIKSEAFF
TGTGCCAGCAGGGTGAGGATTAAGAGTGAAGCTTTCTTT
>TRBV5-1|few|TRBJ2-1|-
CASSGSSYNEQFF
TGCGCCAGCAGCGGATCTAGTTACAATGAGCAGTTCTTC
>TRBV9|-|TRBJ2-6|-
CASRGRSGANVLTF
TGTGCCAGCAGGGGGCGCTCTGGGGCCAACGTCCTGACTTTC
>TRBV28|-|TRBJ2-4|-
CASSQTMEGNIQYF
TGTGCCAGCAGCCAAACGATGGAGGGGAACATTCAGTACTTC
>TRBV4-3|-|TRBJ2-7|-
CASSQGLRRSYEQYF
TGCGCCAGCAGCCAAGGCCTCCGCAGGTCCTACGAGCAGTACTTC
>TRBV4-1|-|TRBJ1-2|TRBD1
CASSQDSTGGYYGYTF
TGCGCCAGCAGCCAAGATAGTACAGGGGGGTACTATGGCTACACCTTC
>TRBV5-4|-|TRBJ1-2|-
CASSDRTDYGYTF
TGTGCCAGCAGCGACCGGACAGACTATGGCTACACCTTC
>TRBV12-3/TRBV12-4|-|TRBJ1-1|-
CASSLVVQGRAFF
TGTGCCAGCAGTTTGGTTGTCCAGGGGAGAGCTTTCTTT
>TRBV20-1|-|TRBJ2-1|TRBD2
CSASTRGTSVTEQFF
TGCAGTGCTAGTACCAGAGGAACTAGCGTCACTGAGCAGTTCTTC
>TRBV7-9|-|TRBJ2-7|TRBD2
CASSPGRVEEQYF
TGTGCCAGCAGCCCTGGGAGGGTAGAGGAGCAGTACTTC
>TRBV24-1|-|TRBJ1-6|TRBD1
CATCWVGQGDNSPLHF
TGTGCCACCTGCTGGGTAGGGCAGGGGGACAATTCACCCCTCCACTTT
>TRBV30|-|TRBJ2-2|TRBD1
CAWSGQGAPGELFF
TGTGCCTGGAGCGGACAGGGGGCGCCCGGGGAGCTGTTTTTT
>TRBV4-3|-|TRBJ2-5|-
CASSQGSGERETQYF
TGCGCCAGCAGCCAAGGCTCCGGGGAGAGGGAGACCCAGTACTTC